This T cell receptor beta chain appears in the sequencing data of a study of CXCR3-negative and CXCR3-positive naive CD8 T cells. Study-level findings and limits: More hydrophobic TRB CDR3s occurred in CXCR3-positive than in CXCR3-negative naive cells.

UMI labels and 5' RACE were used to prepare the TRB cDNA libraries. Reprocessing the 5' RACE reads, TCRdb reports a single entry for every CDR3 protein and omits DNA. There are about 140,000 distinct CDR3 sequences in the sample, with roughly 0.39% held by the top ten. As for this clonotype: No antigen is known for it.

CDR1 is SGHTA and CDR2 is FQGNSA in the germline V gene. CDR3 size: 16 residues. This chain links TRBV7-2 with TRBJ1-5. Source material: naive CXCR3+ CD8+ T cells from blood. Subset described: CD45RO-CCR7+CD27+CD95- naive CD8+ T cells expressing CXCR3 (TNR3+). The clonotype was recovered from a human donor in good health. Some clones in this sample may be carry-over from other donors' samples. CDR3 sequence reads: CASSPSLTEGSQPQHF. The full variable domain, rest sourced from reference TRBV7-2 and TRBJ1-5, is GAGVSQSPSNKVTEKGKDVELRCDPISGHTALYWYRQSLGQGLEFLIYFQGNSAPDKSGLPSDRFSAERTGGSVSTLTIQRTQQEDSAVYLCASSPSLTEGSQPQHFGDGTRLSIL.